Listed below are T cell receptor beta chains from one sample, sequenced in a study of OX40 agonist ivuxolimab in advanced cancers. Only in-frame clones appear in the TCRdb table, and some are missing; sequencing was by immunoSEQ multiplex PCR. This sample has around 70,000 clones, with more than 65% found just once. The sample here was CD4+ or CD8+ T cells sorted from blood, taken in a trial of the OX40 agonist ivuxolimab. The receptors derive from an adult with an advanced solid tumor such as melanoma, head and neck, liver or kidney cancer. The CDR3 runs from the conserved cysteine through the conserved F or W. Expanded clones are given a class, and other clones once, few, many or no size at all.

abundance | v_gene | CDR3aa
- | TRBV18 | CASSPWDRNTGELFF
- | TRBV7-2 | CASSPDSNYGYTF
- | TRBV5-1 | CASSDSTYGYTF
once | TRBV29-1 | CSVGKSSTDTQYF
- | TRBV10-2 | CASSRDRGVSYEQYF
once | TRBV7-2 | CASSLAGTQETQYF
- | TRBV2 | CASRKRGGAGELFF
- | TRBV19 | CAIGTGQGAVSNQPQHF
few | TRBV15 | CATSRATGSGNTIYF
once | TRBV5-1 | CASSSQGALSEAFF
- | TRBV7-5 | CARSFCCLAWIREKLFF
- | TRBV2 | CASSRDRGPFYEQYF
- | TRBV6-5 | CASSYVHQETQYF
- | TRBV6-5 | CASAAAYNSPLHF
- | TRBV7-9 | CASSPAGVLGEQYF
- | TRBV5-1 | CASSWGETGGEQYF
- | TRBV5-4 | CASSYTDRGYGYTF
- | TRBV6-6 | CASSNLGTDTQYF
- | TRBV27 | CASSFVGARNYGYTF
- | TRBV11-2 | CASSLGGPYEQYF
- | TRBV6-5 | CASSYSDGYQPQHF
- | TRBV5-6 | CASSGTGTVSTGELFF
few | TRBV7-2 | CASSQSGLDTDTQYF
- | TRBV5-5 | CASSLMRGGRNQPQHF
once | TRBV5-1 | CASSTMTGQNTEAFF
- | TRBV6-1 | CASSQGTLSNQPQHF
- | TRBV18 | CASSPLAQRNEKLFF
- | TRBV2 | CASSGQGPYEQYF
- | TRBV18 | CASSPGRALDGYTF
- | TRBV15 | CATSRDYSGGSYEQYF
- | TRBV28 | CASRDRGASGNTIYF
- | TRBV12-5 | CASGSNEQYF
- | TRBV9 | CASSAGQTGGETQYF
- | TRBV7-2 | CASSLGLAGESGETQYF
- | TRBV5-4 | CASSLGRQGRTEAFF
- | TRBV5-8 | CAQHSNARGTGELFF
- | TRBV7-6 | CASSLLALGGETQYF
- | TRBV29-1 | CSVDQGWNEQFF
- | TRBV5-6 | CASSIETEGVAEAFF
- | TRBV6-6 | CASSYQGANEKLFF
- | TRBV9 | CASSVGPSGGLYF
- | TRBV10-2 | CASSGTGTGNQPQHF
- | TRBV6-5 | CASSYSPDSGNTIYF
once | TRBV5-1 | CASSLGQGNTGELFF
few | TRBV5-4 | CASSSDRGYGYTF
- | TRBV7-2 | CASSLVAGASTDTQYF
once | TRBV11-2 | CASSSTSGGALEQYF